The text below deals with one TCR beta chain. Its antigen is currently not known. Base qualities are not provided; no much larger clone lies one nucleotide away. This record belongs to a study of blood T cell repertoires in COVID-19 (dated by TCRdb to about 2020). Broadly, across the study: Collaborator samples came from the United States, Italy and Spain and covered acute and convalescent phases of COVID-19. The material from the prospective study consisted of cDNA or gDNA derived from T cells, B-cell-depleted T cells, or PBMCs. The dataset comprised deeply sampled blood TCRbeta repertoires from subjects exposed to, actively infected with, or recovered from COVID-19. The repertoires were released in a freely available public database meant as a resource for research on the immune response to SARS-CoV-2. Samples came from the ongoing ImmuneRACE study (first 160 participants) plus 1,254 subjects from 6 global collaborators. The sample metadata nearly always contained a de-identified subject ID, COVID-19 status, age in years and sex. Where HLA class I and class II types were available, the types were taken from metadata supplied by the sample provider, not from assay-based typing.

TCRbeta CDR3 regions were amplified from genomic DNA by means of the immunoSEQ Assay, a bias-controlled multiplex PCR. Under the source paper's analysis protocol: The number of nucleated cells in each sample was estimated from the amplification of reference gene primers within the assay. Sequence reads were collapsed and filtered to measure the absolute abundance of every unique TCRbeta CDR3 rearrangement. For each sample, productive Simpson clonality was calculated as the square root of Simpson's diversity index over productive rearrangements. This immuneACCESS table, as held by TCRdb, lists in-frame sequences with V and J called but not all clones. Of the missing ones, under half trace to an unresolved V gene in checked studies; the others have no known cause. V, J and clone size were drawn from that table, and D and trimming were deduced from the DNA. Within this sample are under 80,000 clones, with roughly 83% of them counted one time only. In total, the top ten clones hold about 6.5% of the sample.

Trimming removed 5 bases from V and 4 bases from J; the gene matches leave 13 bases unexplained. As encoded in the germline V gene (reference sequence), CDR1 is LNHDA while CDR2 is SQIVND. Its CDR3 holds 16 amino acids, cysteine through phenylalanine. Solely the CDR3 DNA is kept, with 48 bases framed from the first base. The full study reports these points: The quantity of clinical and demographic metadata differed by source and by participant and was supplied without curation.

The collaborating institutions used their own protocols to collect whole blood in K2EDTA tubes. Collaborator samples were shipped for TCRbeta analysis as frozen whole blood, isolated PBMCs, or DNA extracted from either sample type. The source of this sequence is a woman between 55 and 75 years old with acute or convalescent COVID-19. The sample consisted of peripheral blood. This chain joins TRBV19 to TRBJ1-1; 7 central nucleotides agree with TRBD1. For the CDR3, the sequence is CASSDRQGLRGTEAFF. The DNA sequence follows: TGTGCCAGTAGTGACCGACAGGGCCTACGCGGCACTGAAGCTTTCTTT.